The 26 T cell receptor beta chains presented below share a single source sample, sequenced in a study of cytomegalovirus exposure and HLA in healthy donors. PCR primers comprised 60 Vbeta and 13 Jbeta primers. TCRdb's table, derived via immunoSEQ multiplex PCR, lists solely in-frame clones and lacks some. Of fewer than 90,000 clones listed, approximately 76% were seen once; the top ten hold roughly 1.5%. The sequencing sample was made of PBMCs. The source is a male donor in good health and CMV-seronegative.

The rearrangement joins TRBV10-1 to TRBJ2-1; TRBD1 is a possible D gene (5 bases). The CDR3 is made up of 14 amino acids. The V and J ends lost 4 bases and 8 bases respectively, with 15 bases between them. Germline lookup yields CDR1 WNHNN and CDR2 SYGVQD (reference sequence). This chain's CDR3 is CASSGPAIGDEQFF. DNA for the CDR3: TGCGCCAGCAGTGGACCGGCCATAGGGGATGAGCAGTTCTTC.

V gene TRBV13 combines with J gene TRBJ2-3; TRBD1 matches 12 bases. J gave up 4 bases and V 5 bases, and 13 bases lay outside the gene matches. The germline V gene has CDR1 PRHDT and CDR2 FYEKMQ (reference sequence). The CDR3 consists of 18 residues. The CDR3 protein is CASSLPGTGGEGADTQYF. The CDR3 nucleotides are TGTGCCAGCAGCCTTCCGGGGACAGGGGGCGAAGGGGCAGATACGCAGTATTTT. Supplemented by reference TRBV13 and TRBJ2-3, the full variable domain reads AAGVIQSPRHLIKEKRETATLKCYPIPRHDTVYWYQQGPGQDPQFLISFYEKMQSDKGSIPDRFSAQQFSDYHSELNMSSLELGDSALYFCASSLPGTGGEGADTQYFGPGTRLTVL.

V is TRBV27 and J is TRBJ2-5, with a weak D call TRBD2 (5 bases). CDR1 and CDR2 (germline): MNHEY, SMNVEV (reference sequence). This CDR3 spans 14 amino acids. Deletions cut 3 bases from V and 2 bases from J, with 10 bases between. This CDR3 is CASSFGRTQETQYF. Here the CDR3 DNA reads TGTGCCAGCAGTTTTGGCAGGACTCAAGAGACCCAGTACTTC.

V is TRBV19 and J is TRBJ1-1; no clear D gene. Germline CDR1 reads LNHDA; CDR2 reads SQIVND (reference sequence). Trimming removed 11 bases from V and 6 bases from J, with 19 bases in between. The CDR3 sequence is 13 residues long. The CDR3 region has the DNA TGTGCCTCTAAACCTCGGGGTTTCTCTGAAGCTTTCTTT. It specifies CASKPRGFSEAFF.

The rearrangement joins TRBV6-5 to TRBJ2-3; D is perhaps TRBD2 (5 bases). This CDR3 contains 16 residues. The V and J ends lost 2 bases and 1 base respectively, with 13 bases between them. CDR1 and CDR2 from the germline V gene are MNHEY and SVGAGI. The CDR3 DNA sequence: TGTGCCAGCAGTTACCGAGGGTCCATAGGCACAGATACGCAGTATTTT. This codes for CASSYRGSIGTDTQYF.

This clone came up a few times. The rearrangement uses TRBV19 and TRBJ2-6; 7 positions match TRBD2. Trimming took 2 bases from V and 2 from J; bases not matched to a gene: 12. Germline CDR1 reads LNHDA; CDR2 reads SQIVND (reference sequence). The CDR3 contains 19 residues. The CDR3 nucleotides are TGTGCCAGTAGTATAAAGAGGTCGGGGGGAGAGGCTGGGGCCAACGTCCTGACTTTC. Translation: CASSIKRSGGEAGANVLTF.

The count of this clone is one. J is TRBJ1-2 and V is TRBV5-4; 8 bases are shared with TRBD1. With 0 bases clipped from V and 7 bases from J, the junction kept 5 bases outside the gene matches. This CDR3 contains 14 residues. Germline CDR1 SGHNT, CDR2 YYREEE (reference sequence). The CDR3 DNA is TGTGCCAGCAGCTTGGCCCAGGGGGCGCTTGGCTACACCTTC. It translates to CASSLAQGALGYTF. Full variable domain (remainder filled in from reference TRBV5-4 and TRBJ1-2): ETGVTQSPTHLIKTRGQQVTLRCSSQSGHNTVSWYQQALGQGPQFIFQYYREEENGRGNFPPRFSGLQFPNYSSELNVNALELDDSALYLCASSLAQGALGYTFGSGTRLTVV.

CDR3 bases: TGCAGCGTTGAGCGGAGAGACTCTGGAAACACCATATATTTT. It is translated as CSVERRDSGNTIYF. The chain joins TRBV29-1 to TRBJ1-3; D remains ambiguous. Germline-derived CDR1 and CDR2 are SQVTM and ANQGSEA. V was pared by 3 bases and J by 0 bases, with 9 bases between. CDR3 length: 14 amino acids.

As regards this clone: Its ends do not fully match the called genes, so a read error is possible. CDR3 amino acids: CASRGKPRASGANGLTF. The CDR3 bases are TGTGCCAGCAGGGGAAAGCCTAGGGCGTCTGGGGCCAACGGCCTGACTTTC. V and J are TRBV25-1 and TRBJ2-6, with a weak D call TRBD1 (5 bases). Germline V gene data show CDR1 as MGHDK and CDR2 as SYGVNS. This CDR3 spans 17 amino acids.

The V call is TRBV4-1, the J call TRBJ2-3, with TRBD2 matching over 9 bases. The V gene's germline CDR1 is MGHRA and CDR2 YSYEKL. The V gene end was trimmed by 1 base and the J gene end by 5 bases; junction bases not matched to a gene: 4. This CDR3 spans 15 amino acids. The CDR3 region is CASSQVVAGVDTQYF. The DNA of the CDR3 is TGCGCCAGCAGCCAAGTGGTAGCGGGGGTAGATACGCAGTATTTT.

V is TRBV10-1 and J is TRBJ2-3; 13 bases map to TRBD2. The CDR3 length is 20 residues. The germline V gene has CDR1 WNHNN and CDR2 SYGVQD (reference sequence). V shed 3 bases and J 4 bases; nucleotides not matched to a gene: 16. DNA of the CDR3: TGCGCCAGCAGTGACCTGGTGGGGGGACTAGCGGGAATTGATGCAGATACGCAGTATTTT. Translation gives CASSDLVGGLAGIDADTQYF.

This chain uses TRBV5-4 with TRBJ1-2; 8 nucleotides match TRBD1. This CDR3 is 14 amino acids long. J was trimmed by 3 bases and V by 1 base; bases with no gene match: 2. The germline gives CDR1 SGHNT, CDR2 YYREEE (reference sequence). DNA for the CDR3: TGTGCCAGCAGCTTGCCAGGGGGCGACTATGGCTACACCTTC. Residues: CASSLPGGDYGYTF.

The CDR3 reads CASSRGGGSSYNEQFF. The CDR3 DNA sequence: TGTGCCAGTAGCCGAGGTGGGGGGAGCTCCTACAATGAGCAGTTCTTC. The rearrangement uses TRBV19 and TRBJ2-1, with D maybe TRBD2 (6 bases). The CDR3 has 16 amino acids. Trimming cost V 6 bases and J 0 bases, with 15 bases left between them. Germline CDR1 is LNHDA and CDR2 is SQIVND (reference sequence).

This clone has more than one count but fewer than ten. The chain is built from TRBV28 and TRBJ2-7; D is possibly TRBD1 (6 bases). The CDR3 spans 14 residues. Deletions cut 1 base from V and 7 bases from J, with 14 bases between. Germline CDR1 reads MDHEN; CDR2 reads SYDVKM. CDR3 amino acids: CASSLYSQGYEQYF. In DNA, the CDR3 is TGTGCCAGCAGTTTATACTCCCAGGGGTATGAGCAGTACTTC.

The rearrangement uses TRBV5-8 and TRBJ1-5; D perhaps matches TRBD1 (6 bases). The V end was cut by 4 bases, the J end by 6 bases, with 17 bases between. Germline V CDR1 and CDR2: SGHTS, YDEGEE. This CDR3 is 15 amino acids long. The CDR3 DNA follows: TGTGCCAGCAGCCCCTGGGGGGGGCGCGGTCAGCCCCAGCATTTT. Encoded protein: CASSPWGGRGQPQHF.

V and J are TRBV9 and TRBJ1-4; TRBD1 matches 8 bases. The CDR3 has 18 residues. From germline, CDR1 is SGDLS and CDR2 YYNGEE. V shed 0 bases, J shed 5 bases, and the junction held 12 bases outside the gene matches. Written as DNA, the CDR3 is TGTGCCAGCAGCGTAGATTCCCGGGGGAGACAGGGGAATGAAAAACTGTTTTTT. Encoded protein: CASSVDSRGRQGNEKLFF. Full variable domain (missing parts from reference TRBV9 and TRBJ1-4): DSGVTQTPKHLITATGQRVTLRCSPRSGDLSVYWYQQSLDQGLQFLIQYYNGEERAKGNILERFSAQQFPDLHSELNLSSLELGDSALYFCASSVDSRGRQGNEKLFFGSGTQLSVL.

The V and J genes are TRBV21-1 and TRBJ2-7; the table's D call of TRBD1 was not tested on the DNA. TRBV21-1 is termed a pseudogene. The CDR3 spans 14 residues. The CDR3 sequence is CASRLGTVPYEQYF. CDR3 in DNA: TGTGCCAGCAGGCTAGGGACAGTGCCCTACGAGCAGTACTTC.

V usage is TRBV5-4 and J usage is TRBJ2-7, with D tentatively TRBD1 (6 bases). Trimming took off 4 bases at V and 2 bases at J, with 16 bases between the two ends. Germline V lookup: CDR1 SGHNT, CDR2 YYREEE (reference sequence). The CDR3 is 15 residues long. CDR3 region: CASSPVGGQTYEQYF. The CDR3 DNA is TGTGCCAGCAGCCCAGTTGGTGGACAGACCTACGAGCAGTACTTC.

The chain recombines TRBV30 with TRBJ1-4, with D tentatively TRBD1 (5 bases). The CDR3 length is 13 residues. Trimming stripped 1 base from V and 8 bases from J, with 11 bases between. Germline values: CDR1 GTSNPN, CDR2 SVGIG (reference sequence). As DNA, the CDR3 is TGTGCCTGGAGTGGAAGGGGAAGCGAAAAACTGTTTTTT. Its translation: CAWSGRGSEKLFF. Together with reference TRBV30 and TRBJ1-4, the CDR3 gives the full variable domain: SQTIHQWPATLVQPVGSPLSLECTVEGTSNPNLYWYRQAAGRGLQLLFYSVGIGQISSEVPQNLSASRPQDRQFILSSKKLLLSDSGFYLCAWSGRGSEKLFFGSGTQLSVL.

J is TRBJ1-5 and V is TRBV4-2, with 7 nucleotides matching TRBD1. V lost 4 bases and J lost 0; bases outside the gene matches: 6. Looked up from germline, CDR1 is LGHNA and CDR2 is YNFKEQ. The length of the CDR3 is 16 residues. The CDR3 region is CASSRGTEHSNQPQHF. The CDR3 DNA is TGTGCCAGCAGCCGCGGGACAGAACATAGCAATCAGCCCCAGCATTTT.

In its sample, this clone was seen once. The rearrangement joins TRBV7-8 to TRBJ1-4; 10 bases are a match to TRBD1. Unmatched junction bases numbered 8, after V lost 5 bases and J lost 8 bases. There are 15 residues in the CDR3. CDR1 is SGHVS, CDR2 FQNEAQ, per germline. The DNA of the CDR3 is TGTGCCAGCAGCCCACGGACAGGGGGTTGGGAAAAACTGTTTTTT. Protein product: CASSPRTGGWEKLFF.

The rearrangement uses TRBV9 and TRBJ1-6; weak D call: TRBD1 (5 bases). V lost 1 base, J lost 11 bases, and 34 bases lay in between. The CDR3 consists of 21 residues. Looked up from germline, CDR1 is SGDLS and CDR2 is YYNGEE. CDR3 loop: CASSVLGRGGREDGSQAPLHF. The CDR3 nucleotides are TGTGCCAGCAGCGTACTCGGGCGGGGCGGGCGGGAGGATGGGAGTCAGGCACCCCTCCACTTT.

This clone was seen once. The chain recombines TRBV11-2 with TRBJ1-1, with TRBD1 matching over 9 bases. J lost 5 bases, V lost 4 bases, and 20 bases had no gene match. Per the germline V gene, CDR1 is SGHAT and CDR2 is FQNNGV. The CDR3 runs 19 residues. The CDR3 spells CASSSGTGSYLGGGTEAFF. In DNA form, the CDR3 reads TGTGCCAGCAGCTCCGGGACAGGGTCTTATCTTGGAGGGGGGACTGAAGCTTTCTTT.

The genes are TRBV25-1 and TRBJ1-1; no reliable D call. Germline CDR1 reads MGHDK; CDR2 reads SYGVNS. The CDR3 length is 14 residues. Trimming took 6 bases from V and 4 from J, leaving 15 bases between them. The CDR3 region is CASRAPERVTEAFF. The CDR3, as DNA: TGTGCCAGCAGGGCTCCTGAGCGGGTCACTGAAGCTTTCTTT.

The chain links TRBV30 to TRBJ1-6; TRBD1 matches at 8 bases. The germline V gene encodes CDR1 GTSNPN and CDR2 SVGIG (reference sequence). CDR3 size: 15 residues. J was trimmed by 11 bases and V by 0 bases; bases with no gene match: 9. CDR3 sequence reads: CAWSVPPQGATPLHF. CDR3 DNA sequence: TGTGCCTGGAGTGTCCCCCCCCAGGGGGCAACACCCCTCCACTTT. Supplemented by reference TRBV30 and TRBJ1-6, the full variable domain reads SQTIHQWPATLVQPVGSPLSLECTVEGTSNPNLYWYRQAAGRGLQLLFYSVGIGQISSEVPQNLSASRPQDRQFILSSKKLLLSDSGFYLCAWSVPPQGATPLHFGNGTRLTVT.

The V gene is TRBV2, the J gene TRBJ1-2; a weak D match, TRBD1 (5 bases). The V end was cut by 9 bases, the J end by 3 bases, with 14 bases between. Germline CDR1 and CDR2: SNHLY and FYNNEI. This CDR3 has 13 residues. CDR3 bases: TGTGCCAGGGGGGGAGGGTCCGACTATGGCTACACCTTC. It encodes CARGGGSDYGYTF.